This T cell receptor beta chain stems from a study of OX40 agonist ivuxolimab in advanced cancers. CDR3 length equals 12 residues. The V gene lost 2 bases and the J gene lost 8 bases, with 12 bases spanning the gap. The germline V gene has CDR1 SQVTM and CDR2 ANQGSEA. Patients with a history of autoimmune disease or on systemic immunosuppression were excluded. The table lists this clone with a count of one. The assay was immunoSEQ multiplex PCR, and TCRdb's table has in-frame clones only and misses some. The data hold 57,000 or so clones, with about 89% observed a single time. The sample was CD4+ or CD8+ T cells sorted from blood, taken in a trial of the OX40 agonist ivuxolimab. The chain couples TRBV29-1 to TRBJ1-2; no definite D call. This clonotype was sampled from an adult with an advanced solid tumor such as melanoma, head and neck, liver or kidney cancer. Here the CDR3 reads CSVEPAGRGYTF. The CDR3 bases are TGCAGCGTTGAACCGGCCGGCCGGGGCTACACCTTC.